A selection of T cell receptor beta chains follows, all from one sample in a study of cytomegalovirus exposure and HLA in healthy donors. Method: immunoSEQ multiplex PCR; TCRdb's copy keeps in-frame clones and lacks some. The data show 130,000 to 150,000 clones, roughly nine tenths seen once. Material for sequencing was PBMCs. The receptors come from a woman under 30 in good health and CMV-seropositive. Both conserved end residues are part of each CDR3. The order of the fields is CDR3 protein, CDR3 DNA, J gene, clone size, V gene, D gene. A D gene is named only where the DNA matches it firmly. Not all rows give a size; the values are once, few, many and, for expanded clones, a class.

CDR3aa: CASSLGTVYEQYF
CDR3nt: TGTGCCAGCAGCTTGGGGACAGTTTACGAGCAGTACTTC
j_gene: TRBJ2-7
abundance: .
v_gene: TRBV5-4
d_gene: .

CDR3aa: CASRTRASGANVLTF
CDR3nt: TGTGCCAGTAGGACTAGAGCCTCTGGGGCCAACGTCCTGACTTTC
j_gene: TRBJ2-6
abundance: .
v_gene: TRBV19
d_gene: .

CDR3aa: CASSLIWWLGGGDEQFF
CDR3nt: TGTGCCAGCAGCTTGATCTGGTGGCTAGGTGGGGGGGATGAGCAGTTCTTC
j_gene: TRBJ2-1
abundance: once
v_gene: TRBV5-8
d_gene: TRBD2

CDR3aa: CASSGTGKGKNIQYF
CDR3nt: TGTGCCAGCAGCGGGACAGGGAAAGGCAAAAACATTCAGTACTTC
j_gene: TRBJ2-4
abundance: .
v_gene: TRBV7-2
d_gene: TRBD1

CDR3aa: CASRETDRDGYTF
CDR3nt: TGTGCCAGCAGGGAAACTGACAGGGACGGCTACACCTTC
j_gene: TRBJ1-2
abundance: .
v_gene: TRBV7-9
d_gene: TRBD1

CDR3aa: CASRRVTYSSYEQYF
CDR3nt: TGTGCCAGCAGACGAGTTACTTATAGCTCCTACGAGCAGTACTTC
j_gene: TRBJ2-7
abundance: .
v_gene: TRBV6-1
d_gene: .

CDR3aa: CSVEDRAGGSYEQYF
CDR3nt: TGCAGCGTTGAAGATAGGGCGGGGGGGTCCTACGAGCAGTACTTC
j_gene: TRBJ2-7
abundance: .
v_gene: TRBV29-1
d_gene: TRBD2

CDR3aa: CASSLAGRGRSGTEAFF
CDR3nt: TGTGCCAGCAGCTTAGCGGGTCGGGGGAGAAGTGGCACTGAAGCTTTCTTT
j_gene: TRBJ1-1
abundance: .
v_gene: TRBV7-2
d_gene: .

CDR3aa: CASSYLSGGATDTQYF
CDR3nt: TGTGCCAGCAGTTACCTTAGCGGGGGGGCCACAGATACGCAGTATTTT
j_gene: TRBJ2-3
abundance: .
v_gene: TRBV6-5
d_gene: TRBD2

CDR3aa: CASSFRTSGGLTYEQYF
CDR3nt: TGTGCCAGCAGCTTCCGGACTAGCGGGGGCCTAACCTACGAGCAGTACTTC
j_gene: TRBJ2-7
abundance: .
v_gene: TRBV7-2
d_gene: TRBD2

CDR3aa: CASSFGTVYNEQFF
CDR3nt: TGTGCCAGCAGCTTCGGGACAGTATACAATGAGCAGTTCTTC
j_gene: TRBJ2-1
abundance: .
v_gene: TRBV7-9
d_gene: TRBD1

CDR3aa: CASSLVWATGELFF
CDR3nt: TGTGCCAGCAGCTTAGTCTGGGCCACCGGGGAGCTGTTTTTT
j_gene: TRBJ2-2
abundance: few
v_gene: TRBV7-2
d_gene: .

CDR3aa: CASSTRTSLGTDTQYF
CDR3nt: TGTGCCAGCAGCACCAGGACTAGTTTGGGCACAGATACGCAGTATTTT
j_gene: TRBJ2-3
abundance: .
v_gene: TRBV7-2
d_gene: TRBD2

CDR3aa: CASRELGQGYYGYTF
CDR3nt: TGTGCCAGCAGGGAATTAGGACAGGGCTACTATGGCTACACCTTC
j_gene: TRBJ1-2
abundance: .
v_gene: TRBV6-5
d_gene: TRBD1

CDR3aa: CASSPDRNSPLHF
CDR3nt: TGTGCCAGCTCCCCGGACAGGAATTCACCCCTCCACTTT
j_gene: TRBJ1-6
abundance: few
v_gene: TRBV18
d_gene: TRBD1

CDR3aa: CASSEFTGEGGNTIYF
CDR3nt: TGTGCCAGCAGCGAATTCACAGGGGAAGGTGGAAACACCATATATTTT
j_gene: TRBJ1-3
abundance: .
v_gene: TRBV6-1
d_gene: TRBD1

CDR3aa: CASSLSSPLHF
CDR3nt: TGTGCCAGCAGCCTATCCTCACCCCTCCACTTT
j_gene: TRBJ1-6
abundance: many
v_gene: TRBV27
d_gene: .

CDR3aa: CASSQDPGFGGYTF
CDR3nt: TGTGCCAGCAGCCAAGATCCAGGGTTCGGTGGCTACACCTTC
j_gene: TRBJ1-2
abundance: few
v_gene: TRBV4-2
d_gene: .

CDR3aa: CASSEYVQGSRGELFF
CDR3nt: TGTGCCAGCAGTGAATATGTACAGGGGTCGAGAGGGGAGCTGTTTTTT
j_gene: TRBJ2-2
abundance: .
v_gene: TRBV25-1
d_gene: TRBD1

CDR3aa: CSGTAMNTEAFF
CDR3nt: TGCAGCGGGACAGCGATGAACACTGAAGCTTTCTTT
j_gene: TRBJ1-1
abundance: few
v_gene: TRBV29-1
d_gene: .

CDR3aa: CASSESGDRTYEQYF
CDR3nt: TGTGCCAGCAGTGAATCAGGGGACAGGACCTACGAGCAGTACTTC
j_gene: TRBJ2-7
abundance: .
v_gene: TRBV25-1
d_gene: TRBD1

CDR3aa: CASSLLGGQETQYF
CDR3nt: TGTGCCAGCAGCTTATTGGGGGGTCAAGAGACCCAGTACTTC
j_gene: TRBJ2-5
abundance: .
v_gene: TRBV7-6
d_gene: .

CDR3aa: CASSWTDRPYEQYF
CDR3nt: TGTGCCAGCAGCTGGACGGACAGACCCTACGAGCAGTACTTC
j_gene: TRBJ2-7
abundance: .
v_gene: TRBV5-6
d_gene: .

CDR3aa: CASSSDINTEAFF
CDR3nt: TGTGCCAGCAGCTCCGACATTAACACTGAAGCTTTCTTT
j_gene: TRBJ1-1
abundance: once
v_gene: TRBV13
d_gene: .

CDR3aa: CASSPQEGGYTF
CDR3nt: TGTGCCAGCAGCCCCCAGGAGGGGGGCTACACCTTC
j_gene: TRBJ1-2
abundance: .
v_gene: TRBV5-4
d_gene: .

CDR3aa: CASSLQRGHTGELFF
CDR3nt: TGTGCCAGCAGCTTGCAGCGGGGTCACACCGGGGAGCTGTTTTTT
j_gene: TRBJ2-2
abundance: .
v_gene: TRBV5-4
d_gene: TRBD2

CDR3aa: CAWSVGQGRYEQYF
CDR3nt: TGTGCCTGGAGTGTCGGACAGGGCCGGTACGAGCAGTACTTC
j_gene: TRBJ2-7
abundance: .
v_gene: TRBV30
d_gene: TRBD1

CDR3aa: CASSSTGNTEAFF
CDR3nt: TGTGCCAGCAGCTCGACGGGGAACACTGAAGCTTTCTTT
j_gene: TRBJ1-1
abundance: .
v_gene: TRBV11-3
d_gene: .

CDR3aa: CASSEPGTGGGYEQYF
CDR3nt: TGTGCCAGCAGTGAACCCGGAACAGGGGGAGGGTACGAGCAGTACTTC
j_gene: TRBJ2-7
abundance: .
v_gene: TRBV2
d_gene: .

CDR3aa: CASSIVIRGSTDTQYF
CDR3nt: TGTGCCAGTAGTATAGTTATTAGGGGTTCCACAGATACGCAGTATTTT
j_gene: TRBJ2-3
abundance: .
v_gene: TRBV19
d_gene: .

CDR3aa: CASSRSRSAASTQYF
CDR3nt: TGTGCCAGCAGCCGCTCCCGCTCGGCCGCTAGTACGCAGTATTTT
j_gene: TRBJ2-3
abundance: .
v_gene: TRBV14
d_gene: .

CDR3aa: CASSLTGVDTQYF
CDR3nt: TGTGCCAGCAGCTTAACCGGGGTGGATACGCAGTATTTT
j_gene: TRBJ2-3
abundance: .
v_gene: TRBV11-3
d_gene: .

CDR3aa: CASSLGYGGASTDTQYF
CDR3nt: TGTGCCAGCAGCTTGGGGTATGGGGGGGCGAGCACAGATACGCAGTATTTT
j_gene: TRBJ2-3
abundance: .
v_gene: TRBV5-4
d_gene: .

CDR3aa: CASSGKKQGQGNTIYF
CDR3nt: TGTGCCAGCAGCGGCAAAAAACAGGGACAGGGAAACACCATATATTTT
j_gene: TRBJ1-3
abundance: .
v_gene: TRBV21-1
d_gene: .

CDR3aa: CASSEGQGDTGELFF
CDR3nt: TGTGCCAGCAGTGAGGGACAGGGAGACACCGGGGAGCTGTTTTTT
j_gene: TRBJ2-2
abundance: .
v_gene: TRBV25-1
d_gene: TRBD1

CDR3aa: CASRPTGFPDTQYF
CDR3nt: TGTGCCAGCAGACCTACAGGGTTTCCAGATACGCAGTATTTT
j_gene: TRBJ2-3
abundance: .
v_gene: TRBV7-9
d_gene: .

CDR3aa: CASSQNRGGNYGYTF
CDR3nt: TGTGCCAGCTCCCAGAACAGGGGGGGCAACTATGGCTACACCTTC
j_gene: TRBJ1-2
abundance: .
v_gene: TRBV18
d_gene: TRBD1

CDR3aa: CAWSVGGTGELFF
CDR3nt: TGTGCCTGGAGTGTCGGTGGCACCGGGGAGCTGTTTTTT
j_gene: TRBJ2-2
abundance: .
v_gene: TRBV30
d_gene: .

CDR3aa: CASSLAREQDTQYF
CDR3nt: TGCGCCAGCAGCTTGGCCAGGGAACAAGATACGCAGTATTTT
j_gene: TRBJ2-3
abundance: .
v_gene: TRBV5-1
d_gene: .

CDR3aa: CASSAGQGDGYTF
CDR3nt: TGCGCCAGCAGCGCCGGACAGGGCGACGGCTACACCTTC
j_gene: TRBJ1-2
abundance: once
v_gene: TRBV5-1
d_gene: TRBD1

CDR3aa: CASSLKPGNSPLHF
CDR3nt: TGTGCCAGCAGCTTAAAACCGGGGAATTCACCCCTCCACTTT
j_gene: TRBJ1-6
abundance: .
v_gene: TRBV7-3
d_gene: .

CDR3aa: CASSHPGTFTYEQYF
CDR3nt: TGCGCCAGCAGCCATCCCGGGACTTTCACCTACGAGCAGTACTTC
j_gene: TRBJ2-7
abundance: .
v_gene: TRBV4-1
d_gene: .

CDR3aa: CASSPRGEVDPYGYTF
CDR3nt: TGTGCCAGCAGCCCCCGAGGTGAGGTTGACCCCTATGGCTACACCTTC
j_gene: TRBJ1-2
abundance: .
v_gene: TRBV9
d_gene: .

CDR3aa: CASSVDGNYGYTF
CDR3nt: TGTGCCAGCAGTGTAGACGGGAACTATGGCTACACCTTC
j_gene: TRBJ1-2
abundance: .
v_gene: TRBV28
d_gene: .

CDR3aa: CASTFPGGDTEAFF
CDR3nt: TGCGCCAGCACCTTTCCGGGGGGCGACACTGAAGCTTTCTTT
j_gene: TRBJ1-1
abundance: .
v_gene: TRBV5-1
d_gene: .

CDR3aa: CATSRVLAGPPGDIQYF
CDR3nt: TGTGCCACCAGCAGAGTGTTAGCGGGGCCTCCCGGGGACATTCAGTACTTC
j_gene: TRBJ2-4
abundance: .
v_gene: TRBV15
d_gene: TRBD2